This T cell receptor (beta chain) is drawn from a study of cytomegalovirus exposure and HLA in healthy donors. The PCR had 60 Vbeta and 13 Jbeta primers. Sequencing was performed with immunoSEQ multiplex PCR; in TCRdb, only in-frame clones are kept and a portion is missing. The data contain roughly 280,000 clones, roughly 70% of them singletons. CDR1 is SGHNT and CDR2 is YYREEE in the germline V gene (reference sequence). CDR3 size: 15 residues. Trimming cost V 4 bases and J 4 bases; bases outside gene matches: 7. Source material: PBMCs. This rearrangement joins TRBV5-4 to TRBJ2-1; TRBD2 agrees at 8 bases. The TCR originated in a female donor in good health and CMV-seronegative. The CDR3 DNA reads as TGTGCCAGCAGCGCCGGGACTAGTAATTACAATGAGCAGTTCTTC. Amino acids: CASSAGTSNYNEQFF.